Below, one T cell receptor beta chain is given with its context. This entry belongs to a study of T cells in Graves' hyperthyroidism and ophthalmopathy. RNA transcripts provided the source from which TCR beta CDR3 regions were amplified. When the TCR CDR3 underwent first-round RT-PCR, the HTBI primer set was used. One entry per CDR3 protein, called by TCRdb with MiXCR from the multiplex PCR reads. The table has hundreds of thousands of distinct CDR3 sequences, roughly 14% seen once; the top ten hold over 3.5%. Germline values: CDR1 KGHDR, CDR2 SFDVKD. This CDR3 has 13 amino acids. V was trimmed by 9 bases and J by 4 bases, leaving 12 bases between them.

Sequencing was performed on blood. J is TRBJ1-5 and V is TRBV24-1, with D possibly TRBD1 on 5 matching bases. This sequence originates from a woman in her thirties or forties with Graves' ophthalmopathy. As DNA, the CDR3 is TGTGCCACCCAGCCCGGGGGAAATCAGCCCCAGCATTTT. Translation gives CATQPGGNQPQHF.